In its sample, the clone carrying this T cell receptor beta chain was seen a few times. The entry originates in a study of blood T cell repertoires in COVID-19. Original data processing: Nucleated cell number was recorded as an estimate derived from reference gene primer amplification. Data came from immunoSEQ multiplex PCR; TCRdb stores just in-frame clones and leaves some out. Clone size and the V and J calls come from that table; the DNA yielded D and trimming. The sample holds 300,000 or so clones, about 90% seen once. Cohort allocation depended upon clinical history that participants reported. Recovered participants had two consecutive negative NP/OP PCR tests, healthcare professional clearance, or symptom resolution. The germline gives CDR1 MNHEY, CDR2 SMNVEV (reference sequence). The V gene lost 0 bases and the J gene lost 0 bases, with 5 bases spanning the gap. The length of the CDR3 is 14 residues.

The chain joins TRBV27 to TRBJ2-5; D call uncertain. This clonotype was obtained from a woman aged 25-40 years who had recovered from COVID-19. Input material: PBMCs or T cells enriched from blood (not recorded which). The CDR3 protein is CASSLSANQETQYF. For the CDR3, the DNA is TGTGCCAGCAGTTTATCGGCCAACCAAGAGACCCAGTACTTC.